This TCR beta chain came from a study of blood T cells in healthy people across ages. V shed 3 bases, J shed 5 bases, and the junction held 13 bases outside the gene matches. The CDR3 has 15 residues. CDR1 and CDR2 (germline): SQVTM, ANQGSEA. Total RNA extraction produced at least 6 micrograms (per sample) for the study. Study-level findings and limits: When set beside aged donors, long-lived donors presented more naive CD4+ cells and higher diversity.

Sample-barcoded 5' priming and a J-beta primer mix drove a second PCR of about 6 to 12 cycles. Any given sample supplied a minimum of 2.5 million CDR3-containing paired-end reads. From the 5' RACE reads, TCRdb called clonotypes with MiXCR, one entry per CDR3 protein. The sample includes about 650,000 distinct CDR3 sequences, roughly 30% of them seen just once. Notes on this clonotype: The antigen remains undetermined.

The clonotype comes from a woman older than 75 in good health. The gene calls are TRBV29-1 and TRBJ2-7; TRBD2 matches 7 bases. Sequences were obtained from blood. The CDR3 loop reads CSVEGHRDYLNEQYF. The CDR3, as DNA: TGCAGCGTTGAGGGCCACCGGGACTACCTTAACGAGCAGTACTTC.